This is a list of T cell receptor beta chains from one sample in a study of T cells after yellow fever vaccination. TCRdb passed the 5' RACE reads through MiXCR, listing each CDR3 protein once. The table lists a few hundred thousand distinct CDR3 sequences, 3.5% to 5% of them singletons, with just under 20% in the top ten. The material was PBMCs, obtained 15 days after the yellow fever booster vaccination. These receptors all stem from a man aged 18 to 29 who received the YFV17D yellow fever vaccine. Both conserved end residues are part of each CDR3. The D gene is left open where the match is weak. Not all rows give a size; the values are once, few, many and, for expanded clones, a class.

V gene,D gene,J gene,clone size,CDR3 protein,CDR3 DNA
TRBV7-6,-,TRBJ2-7,many,CASSPTGDSRSYEQYF,TGTGCCAGCAGCCCCACGGGGGACTCCCGCTCCTACGAGCAGTACTTC
TRBV19,TRBD2,TRBJ2-5,-,CASSIGTSGRRETQYF,TGTGCCAGTAGTATAGGGACTAGCGGAAGAAGAGAGACCCAGTACTTC
TRBV20-1,-,TRBJ1-5,many,CSAYSRVVEQPQHF,TGCAGTGCGTACTCCAGGGTAGTCGAACAGCCCCAGCATTTT
TRBV10-3,TRBD1,TRBJ2-7,few,CATLRTGLMDEQYF,TGTGCCACCCTCAGGACAGGGCTTATGGACGAGCAGTACTTC
TRBV4-2,-,TRBJ1-1,many,CASSQEPGRGEMNTEAFF,TGTGCCAGCAGCCAAGAACCGGGACGAGGAGAAATGAACACTGAAGCTTTCTTT
TRBV5-1,-,TRBJ2-3,many,CASSLPTLDTQYF,TGCGCCAGCAGCTTGCCGACGTTAGATACGCAGTATTTT
TRBV25-1,-,TRBJ2-5,-,CASSDVARAQETQYF,TGTGCCAGCAGTGACGTAGCACGGGCCCAAGAGACCCAGTACTTC
TRBV5-6,-,TRBJ2-5,-,CASSLEWRKDTETQYF,TGTGCCAGCAGCTTGGAATGGCGAAAGGATACGGAGACCCAGTACTTC
TRBV24-1,-,TRBJ2-2,-,CATSDAFAGPNTGELFF,TGTGCCACCAGTGATGCGTTTGCGGGGCCGAACACCGGGGAGCTGTTTTTT
TRBV5-1,TRBD2,TRBJ2-3,few,CASSWTSSTDTQYF,TGCGCCAGCAGCTGGACTAGTAGCACAGATACGCAGTATTTT
TRBV7-2,-,TRBJ2-2,many,CASSRGRESTGELFF,TGTGCCAGCAGCCGGGGCCGCGAGAGCACCGGGGAGCTGTTTTTT
TRBV4-1,-,TRBJ2-2,-,CASSQPLETGELFF,TGCGCCAGCAGCCAGCCCCTGGAGACCGGGGAGCTGTTTTTT
TRBV5-6,TRBD1,TRBJ2-5,many,CASSLGQGPETQYF,TGTGCCAGCAGCTTGGGACAGGGACCAGAGACCCAGTACTTC
TRBV10-3,-,TRBJ1-1,many,CAISEWRRGTEAFF,TGTGCCATCAGTGAGTGGAGGAGGGGTACTGAAGCTTTCTTT
TRBV20-1,TRBD1,TRBJ2-7,many,CSGIIWDRGSYEQYF,TGCAGTGGAATCATTTGGGACAGAGGTTCCTACGAGCAGTACTTC
TRBV12-5,-,TRBJ1-5,many,CASGLNGRTDQPQHF,TGTGCTAGTGGGCTGAACGGGCGGACCGATCAGCCCCAGCATTTT
TRBV6-6,TRBD1,TRBJ2-7,-,CASTPWDRGYEQYF,TGTGCCAGCACCCCATGGGACAGGGGTTACGAGCAGTACTTC
TRBV24-1,TRBD1,TRBJ2-1,-,CATSDHRDRSFF,TGTGCCACCAGTGATCACCGGGACAGGTCGTTCTTC
TRBV6-6,-,TRBJ1-2,-,CASSAGDGYTF,TGTGCCAGCAGTGCAGGGGATGGCTACACCTTC
TRBV2,-,TRBJ2-1,few,CASSDGYEQFF,TGTGCCAGCAGTGATGGGTATGAGCAGTTCTTC
TRBV20-1,-,TRBJ2-2,many,CSARDSQLGGGELFF,TGCAGTGCTAGAGACAGCCAACTTGGGGGCGGGGAGCTGTTTTTT
TRBV24-1,TRBD2,TRBJ2-3,few,CATGGLAGVIDTQYF,TGTGCCACCGGCGGACTAGCGGGGGTGATAGATACGCAGTATTTT
TRBV4-2,-,TRBJ1-5,many,CASSQDGVGDQPQHF,TGTGCCAGCAGCCAAGACGGCGTAGGAGATCAGCCCCAGCATTTT
TRBV21-1,-,TRBJ2-3,-,CASSRRTLAGGNADTQYF,TGTGCCAGCAGTAGACGTACTCTAGCGGGGGGTAACGCAGATACGCAGTATTTT
TRBV7-7,TRBD1,TRBJ2-3,many,CASSPTGFSTDTQYF,TGTGCCAGCAGCCCGACAGGGTTCAGCACAGATACGCAGTATTTT
TRBV5-1,TRBD2,TRBJ2-3,few,CASSSLTSGGDTQYF,TGCGCCAGCAGCTCGCTGACTAGCGGGGGAGATACGCAGTATTTT
TRBV7-2,-,TRBJ2-3,-,CASSFPGTPTDTQYF,TGTGCCAGCAGCTTCCCCGGGACTCCCACAGATACGCAGTATTTT
TRBV7-2,-,TRBJ2-2,few,CASSLVAPSPGELFF,TGTGCCAGCAGCTTAGTCGCCCCAAGTCCCGGGGAGCTGTTTTTT
TRBV7-9,TRBD1,TRBJ1-6,-,CASSLGSGQGSSYNSPLHF,TGTGCCAGCAGCTTAGGGTCCGGACAGGGCAGCTCCTATAATTCACCCCTCCACTTT
TRBV19,-,TRBJ2-7,few,CASSIGYRDDEQYF,TGTGCCAGTAGTATAGGGTACAGGGACGACGAGCAGTACTTC
TRBV5-1,TRBD2,TRBJ2-5,-,CASSGGLAAVETQYF,TGCGCCAGCAGCGGCGGACTAGCGGCCGTCGAGACCCAGTACTTC
TRBV7-3,TRBD2,TRBJ2-5,many,CASSLPPLGLALQETQYF,TGTGCCAGCAGCTTACCCCCGTTGGGACTAGCGCTACAAGAGACCCAGTACTTC
TRBV4-3,-,TRBJ1-2,few,CASSQVGWDDDNYGYTF,TGCGCCAGCAGCCAAGTTGGGTGGGACGACGATAACTATGGCTACACCTTC
TRBV27,TRBD1,TRBJ2-5,few,CASERTGHSYRTQYF,TGTGCCAGCGAAAGGACAGGACACTCCTATCGGACCCAGTACTTC
TRBV4-3,-,TRBJ1-4,-,CASSQDPEEKLFF,TGCGCCAGCAGCCAGGACCCAGAGGAAAAACTGTTTTTT
TRBV6-6,-,TRBJ1-1,-,CASNTVGQPNTEAFF,TGTGCCAGCAACACGGTAGGGCAGCCGAACACTGAAGCTTTCTTT
TRBV4-3,TRBD2,TRBJ2-3,many,CASSLRTSGGGADTQYF,TGCGCCAGCAGCCTTCGGACTAGCGGGGGGGGTGCAGATACGCAGTATTTT
TRBV12-3/TRBV12-4,TRBD1,TRBJ1-3,-,CASSLRQGATGNTIYF,TGTGCCAGCAGTTTAAGGCAGGGGGCTACCGGAAACACCATATATTTT
TRBV6-2/TRBV6-3,TRBD1,TRBJ2-3,-,CASRARTGTPTDTQYF,TGTGCCAGCAGAGCACGGACAGGGACTCCCACAGATACGCAGTATTTT
TRBV2,TRBD1,TRBJ2-4,-,CASSAQTGGGIQYF,TGTGCCAGCAGTGCCCAGACAGGGGGCGGCATTCAGTACTTC
TRBV12-5,-,TRBJ2-3,-,CASGRGSTDTQYF,TGTGCTAGTGGAAGGGGCAGCACAGATACGCAGTATTTT